This T cell receptor beta chain stems from a study of CD8+ T cells in alopecia areata. RNA, once extracted, was reverse transcribed into cDNA for use as the sequencing template. Using immunoSEQ multiplex PCR, the repertoire was profiled, and TCRdb retains in-frame clones only, with some absent. Of 100,000 to 150,000 clones detected, around 50% appear once; the ten largest clones hold roughly a tenth. Study-wide points: Lesional scalp, especially alopecia totalis/universalis, showed higher clonality than normal scalp. Relative to mice, TCR sharing across patients was less clear, a difference possibly HLA-related.

Germline loops: CDR1 SGHAT, CDR2 FQNNGV. The CDR3 extends over 15 amino acids. V was pared by 5 bases and J by 1 base, with 8 bases of the junction left unmatched. The investigators collected lesional scalp punch biopsies and peripheral blood from alopecia areata patients. Investigators sorted PBMCs to obtain both CD4+ and CD8+ T cells. Worth noting for this clone: Its matching antigen is unknown.

Sequencing input: NKG2D-low CD8+ T cells sorted from blood. This sequence originates from a human donor with alopecia areata. The chain links TRBV11-2 to TRBJ2-7; TRBD1 matches at 7 bases. This CDR3 reads CASSTIPGQSYEQYF. The CDR3 DNA reads TGTGCCAGCAGCACCATCCCGGGACAGTCCTACGAGCAGTACTTC. The full variable domain, with the rest looked up from reference TRBV11-2 and TRBJ2-7, is EAGVAQSPRYKIIEKRQSVAFWCNPISGHATLYWYQQILGQGPKLLIQFQNNGVVDDSQLPKDRFSAERLKGVDSTLKIQPAKLEDSAVYLCASSTIPGQSYEQYFGPGTRLTVT.